The 29 T cell receptor beta chains presented below share a single source sample, sequenced in a study of identical twins. TCRdb reprocessed the 5' RACE reads with MiXCR, giving one entry per CDR3 protein. The table lists around 290,000 distinct CDR3 sequences, roughly 9.7% of them singletons. These records were also assigned to another study, of yellow fever vaccine responses in identical twins.

The sample taken for sequencing was CD8+ T cells sorted from blood. Every receptor here comes from a woman aged 18-29 years in good health.

This clonotype turned up a few times. This chain connects TRBV15 to TRBJ1-1; D not resolved. The CDR3 sequence is 14 residues long. V was clipped by 0 bases and J by 0 bases, with 5 bases between them. Germline V gene lookup returns CDR1 LNHNV and CDR2 YYDKDF (reference sequence). CDR3 coding DNA: TGTGCCACCAGCAGAGATCTGGTGAACACTGAAGCTTTCTTT. Protein: CATSRDLVNTEAFF.

The rearrangement links TRBV27 to TRBJ2-1; the match to TRBD2 covers 12 bases. Germline trimming cut 1 base from V and 4 bases from J; bases unmatched to any gene: 5. Per the germline V gene, CDR1 is MNHEY and CDR2 is SMNVEV (reference sequence). There are 17 residues in the CDR3. The CDR3 region is CASSLLASGGVYNEQFF. DNA of the CDR3: TGTGCCAGCAGTTTATTGGCTAGCGGGGGGGTATACAATGAGCAGTTCTTC.

J is TRBJ2-3 and V is TRBV27, with TRBD1 matching over 7 bases. This CDR3 is built from 14 residues. CDR1 and CDR2 from the germline V gene are MNHEY and SMNVEV (reference sequence). V dropped 7 bases and J dropped 3; count of bases not matched to a gene: 7. The CDR3: CASIPTGATDTQYF. Here the CDR3 DNA reads TGTGCCAGCATTCCTACAGGGGCAACAGATACGCAGTATTTT.

This clonotype was seen at least ten times. The rearrangement joins TRBV5-1 to TRBJ2-7; no definite D call. This CDR3 is 14 amino acids long. Looked up from germline, CDR1 is SGHRS and CDR2 is YFSETQ. Deletions cut 3 bases from V and 0 bases from J, with 10 bases between. This chain's CDR3 is CASSSRTVSYEQYF. In DNA, the CDR3 is TGCGCCAGCAGCTCCCGCACAGTCTCCTACGAGCAGTACTTC.

This clonotype was detected ten times or more. The chain combines TRBV2 with TRBJ2-3, with 14 bases that match TRBD2. This CDR3 is built from 19 residues. Germline values: CDR1 SNHLY, CDR2 FYNNEI. After removal of 1 base from V and 6 bases from J, the junction contained 12 bases not matched to a gene. Here the CDR3 DNA reads TGTGCCAGCAGTGAAGGCCCCCGACTAGCGGGGGGGCTAGAGGATACGCAGTATTTT. This gives the protein CASSEGPRLAGGLEDTQYF.

This clonotype was found a few times. The chain recombines TRBV28 with TRBJ2-1; the match to TRBD2 covers 13 bases. Germline values: CDR1 MDHEN, CDR2 SYDVKM. CDR3 length: 19 amino acids. V shed 3 bases and J 0 bases; nucleotides not matched to a gene: 8. The CDR3 DNA is TGTGCCAGCAGTTTGTCGACTAGCGGGAGGACCAGCTCCTACAATGAGCAGTTCTTC. It encodes CASSLSTSGRTSSYNEQFF.

This clonotype showed up many times. The rearrangement links TRBV7-9 to TRBJ1-1; D not certain. The CDR3 totals 15 residues. With 5 bases removed from V and 6 bases from J, the gap between germline ends came to 19 bases. CDR1 and CDR2 from the germline V gene are SEHNR and FQNEAQ (reference sequence). The DNA for the CDR3 is TGTGCCAGCAGCCCCCGTCAGGCGCGGCTCCCTGAAGCTTTCTTT. Its translation: CASSPRQARLPEAFF. The full variable domain, in which reference TRBV7-9 and TRBJ1-1 provide the parts outside the CDR3, is DTGVSQNPRHKITKRGQNVTFRCDPISEHNRLYWYRQTLGQGPEFLTYFQNEAQLEKSRLLSDRFSAERPKGSFSTLEIQRTEQGDSAMYLCASSPRQARLPEAFFGQGTRLTVV.

This clonotype showed up many times. The V gene is TRBV20-1, the J gene TRBJ1-2; TRBD1 matches 8 bases. Germline V gene sequence: CDR1 DFQATT, CDR2 SNEGSKA (reference sequence). The length of the CDR3 is 13 residues. J was trimmed by 6 bases and V by 8 bases; bases with no gene match: 11. The CDR3 loop is CSTPTGADHGYTF. The CDR3, as DNA: TGCAGTACGCCGACAGGGGCGGATCATGGCTACACCTTC.

This clonotype was counted only a few times. This chain uses TRBV12-5 with TRBJ2-1; D is unresolved. The CDR3 has 12 residues. V was pared by 4 bases and J by 5 bases, with 6 bases between. From germline, CDR1 is LGHNT and CDR2 FRNRAP. The CDR3 spells CASGSRHNEQFF. CDR3 nucleotide sequence: TGTGCTAGTGGTTCGAGACACAATGAGCAGTTCTTC.

This rearrangement joins TRBV6-1 to TRBJ2-7; 7 bases agree with TRBD1. This CDR3 comprises 14 residues. CDR1 is MNHNS, CDR2 SASEGT, per germline. The J segment lost 2 bases and the V segment lost 7 bases, leaving 8 bases of the junction unmatched. The DNA for the CDR3 is TGTGCCAGCACCCTAACAGGGGAAACCTACGAGCAGTACTTC. It specifies CASTLTGETYEQYF.

This clonotype was counted many times. The CDR3 protein is CASSQVKTAYEQYF. The CDR3 DNA is TGTGCCAGCAGCCAAGTGAAAACAGCCTACGAGCAGTACTTC. The chain carries TRBV3-1 and TRBJ2-7; D gene ambiguous. CDR1 and CDR2 (germline): LGHDT, YNNKEL (reference sequence). The CDR3 sequence is 14 residues long. Trimming took 1 base from V and 2 from J, leaving 9 bases between them.

The V gene is TRBV7-8, the J gene TRBJ1-1, with D perhaps TRBD1 (5 bases). V gave up 1 base and J gave up 4 bases, with 10 bases separating them. CDR1 and CDR2 (germline): SGHVS, FQNEAQ. The CDR3 contains 14 residues. This CDR3 is CASSLGVGTTEAFF. For the CDR3, the DNA is TGTGCCAGCAGCTTAGGGGTTGGGACCACTGAAGCTTTCTTT.

This clonotype came up many times. V is TRBV4-1 and J is TRBJ2-3; D assignment may be TRBD1 or TRBD2 (5 bases each). The CDR3 totals 17 residues. Germline V gene sequence: CDR1 MGHRA, CDR2 YSYEKL. V lost 0 bases and J lost 2, with 15 bases in between. CDR3 amino acids: CASSQDLWGPPTDTQYF. The CDR3 DNA reads TGCGCCAGCAGCCAAGATCTGTGGGGACCCCCCACAGATACGCAGTATTTT.

There are a few counts of this clonotype. The chain uses TRBV20-1 and TRBJ2-7, with a possible D match to TRBD2 (5 bases). This CDR3 is built from 17 residues. The V gene's germline CDR1 is DFQATT and CDR2 SNEGSKA (reference sequence). The V gene lost 0 bases and the J gene lost 5 bases, with 23 bases spanning the gap. The chain's CDR3 is CSARDRGSEVGLDEQYF. For the CDR3, the DNA is TGCAGTGCTAGAGATCGTGGGAGTGAGGTCGGACTGGACGAGCAGTACTTC.

This clonotype was recorded a few times. This chain uses TRBV7-9 with TRBJ1-1; 9 bases align to TRBD1. The length of the CDR3 is 15 residues. The germline gives CDR1 SEHNR, CDR2 FQNEAQ (reference sequence). Trimming took 5 bases from V and 6 from J; bases not matched to a gene: 10. CDR3 nucleotide sequence: TGTGCCAGCAGCAACTCGGGACAGGGTATGCCTGAAGCTTTCTTT. Amino acids: CASSNSGQGMPEAFF.

The chain uses TRBV12-3 or TRBV12-4 and TRBJ2-2; 8 nucleotides line up with TRBD1. V shed 11 bases, J shed 3 bases, and the junction held 20 bases outside the gene matches. This CDR3 is 18 amino acids long. The chain's CDR3 is CAFCFPQRTGTDTGELFF. The CDR3 nucleotides are TGTGCCTTCTGTTTCCCCCAAAGGACAGGGACGGACACCGGGGAGCTGTTTTTT.

The chain couples TRBV5-1 to TRBJ2-7; perhaps TRBD1 as D (5 bases). Trimming left V 0 bases short and J 2 bases short, with 12 bases between. This CDR3 contains 15 residues. Germline values: CDR1 SGHRS, CDR2 YFSETQ. Here the CDR3 reads CASSLERQGAYEQYF. The DNA for the CDR3 is TGCGCCAGCAGCTTGGAACGGCAGGGTGCCTACGAGCAGTACTTC.

The chain is built from TRBV12-3 or TRBV12-4 and TRBJ2-6; the D gene is possibly TRBD2 (6 bases). This CDR3 spans 15 amino acids. V shed 7 bases and J shed 1 base, with 11 bases lying between them. The CDR3 nucleotides read TGTGCCAGCATTGGGGGGAGTTCTGGGGCCAACGTCCTGACTTTC. Translation gives CASIGGSSGANVLTF.

This clonotype showed up just a few times. This chain joins TRBV7-8 and TRBJ2-7; TRBD1 or TRBD2 may be the D gene (5 bases each). In germline, CDR1 is SGHVS, CDR2 FQNEAQ. V was clipped by 4 bases and J by 5 bases, with 15 bases between them. This CDR3 region has 14 residues. The CDR3 DNA reads as TGTGCCAGCAGCTGGGACCTCACTCTCGACGAGCAGTACTTC. The encoded protein is CASSWDLTLDEQYF.

This clonotype was counted ten times or more. The chain links TRBV5-5 to TRBJ2-7, with D possibly being TRBD1 (6 bases). Trimming pared 3 bases from V and 5 bases from J, leaving 12 bases between. CDR1 and CDR2 (germline): SGHKS, YYEKEE (reference sequence). This CDR3 is built from 13 residues. The CDR3 loop is CASSWQGHNEQYF. DNA of the CDR3: TGTGCCAGCAGCTGGCAGGGGCACAACGAGCAGTACTTC.

This clonotype was recorded a few times. The gene calls are TRBV3-1 and TRBJ2-5; D is possibly TRBD1 or TRBD2 (7 bases each). In germline, CDR1 is LGHDT, CDR2 YNNKEL (reference sequence). Trimming shortened V by 2 bases and J by 5 bases, and 12 bases separated the two germline ends. The CDR3 totals 14 residues. CDR3 DNA: TGTGCCAGCAGCCAAATGGGAGGGGGCGAGACCCAGTACTTC. It translates to CASSQMGGGETQYF.

This clonotype was picked up many times. The V call is TRBV7-8, the J call TRBJ1-4; D ambiguous. The V end was cut by 5 bases, the J end by 1 base, with 8 bases between. In germline, CDR1 is SGHVS, CDR2 FQNEAQ. The CDR3 length is 14 residues. CDR3 sequence reads: CASSPEITNEKLFF. DNA of the CDR3: TGTGCCAGCAGCCCAGAAATAACTAATGAAAAACTGTTTTTT.

V and J are TRBV20-1 and TRBJ2-5; the D gene is possibly TRBD2 (7 bases). CDR1 DFQATT and CDR2 SNEGSKA come from the germline V gene (reference sequence). Deletions cut 0 bases from V and 3 bases from J, with 20 bases between. CDR3 length equals 17 residues. The CDR3 reads CSAREAGARRVEETQYF. The CDR3 nucleotides are TGCAGTGCTAGAGAGGCGGGGGCTAGGCGAGTGGAAGAGACCCAGTACTTC.

The chain recombines TRBV4-3 with TRBJ1-4; no clear D. The CDR3 consists of 13 residues. Trimming removed 4 bases at V and 8 bases at J, with 11 bases between. CDR1 is LGHNA and CDR2 is YSLEER in the germline V gene. The CDR3 spells CASSLRKGEKLFF. CDR3 in DNA: TGCGCCAGCAGCCTAAGAAAGGGCGAAAAACTGTTTTTT.

This clonotype was seen at least ten times. This sequence joins TRBV5-5 and TRBJ2-1, with 11 bases lining up with TRBD2. J lost 5 bases, V lost 4 bases, and 11 bases had no gene match. The CDR3 contains 17 residues. Germline V gene data show CDR1 as SGHKS and CDR2 as YYEKEE (reference sequence). In DNA form, the CDR3 reads TGTGCCAGCAGCAGGCGTCCGGGACTAGCGGCCGACAATGAGCAGTTCTTC. Amino acids: CASSRRPGLAADNEQFF.

As to this clonotype: At one end, the junction sequence differs from germline, possibly due to a read error. This sequence joins TRBV2 and TRBJ2-3; no reliable D call. Germline V gene sequence: CDR1 SNHLY, CDR2 FYNNEI. The CDR3 extends over 11 amino acids. CDR3 sequence: CAITGTDTQNF. The CDR3 DNA follows: TGTGCCATTACCGGAACAGATACGCAGAATTTT.

The rearrangement links TRBV2 to TRBJ2-7, with a possible D match to TRBD1 (6 bases). CDR3 size: 13 residues. Germline-derived CDR1 and CDR2 are SNHLY and FYNNEI. V lost 4 bases, J lost 3 bases, and 10 bases lay in between. The CDR3 here is CASSGKDSYEQYF. The CDR3 region has the DNA TGTGCCAGCAGTGGGAAGGACAGCTACGAGCAGTACTTC.

The gene calls are TRBV27 and TRBJ1-1; D call uncertain. The CDR3 runs to 13 residues. CDR1 is MNHEY and CDR2 is SMNVEV in the germline V gene (reference sequence). Trimming cost V 1 base and J 1 base, with 4 bases left between them. The chain's CDR3 is CASSLYPNTEAFF. CDR3 in DNA: TGTGCCAGCAGTTTATACCCGAACACTGAAGCTTTCTTT.

The chain is built from TRBV6-5 and TRBJ2-7; TRBD1 agrees at 9 bases. V shed 2 bases, J shed 5 bases, and the junction held 4 bases outside the gene matches. Germline CDR1 and CDR2: MNHEY and SVGAGI. The CDR3 is 14 residues long. The CDR3: CASSYPGQGNEQYF. CDR3 nucleotide sequence: TGTGCCAGCAGTTACCCGGGACAGGGTAACGAGCAGTACTTC.